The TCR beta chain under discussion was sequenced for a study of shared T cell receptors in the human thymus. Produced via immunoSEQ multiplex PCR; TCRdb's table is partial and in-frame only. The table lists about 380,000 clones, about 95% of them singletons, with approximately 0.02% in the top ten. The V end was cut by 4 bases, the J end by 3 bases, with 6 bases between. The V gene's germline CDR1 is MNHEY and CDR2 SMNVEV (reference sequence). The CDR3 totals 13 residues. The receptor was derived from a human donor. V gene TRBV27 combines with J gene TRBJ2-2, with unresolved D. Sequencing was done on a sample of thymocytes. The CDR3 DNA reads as TGTGCCAGCAGTTCATACGACACCGGGGAGCTGTTTTTT. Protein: CASSSYDTGELFF.